This TCR beta chain was sequenced in a study of cytomegalovirus exposure and HLA in healthy donors. The PCR had 60 Vbeta and 13 Jbeta primers. Libraries were prepared by immunoSEQ multiplex PCR; TCRdb keeps only in-frame clonotypes and omits some of them. The table records about 100,000 clones, almost 80% of them present only once. Trimming took 4 bases from V and 3 from J, leaving 10 bases between them. Germline V gives CDR1 SEHNR, CDR2 FQNEAQ (reference sequence). The CDR3 is 14 amino acids. The sequencing sample was made of PBMCs. The J gene is TRBJ2-1, the V gene TRBV7-9; a possible D gene is TRBD1 (6 bases). This sequence originates from a man between 60 and 70 years old in good health and CMV-seropositive. The CDR3 region has the DNA TGTGCCAGCAGCTCACAGGGAAACTACAATGAGCAGTTCTTC. It translates to CASSSQGNYNEQFF.